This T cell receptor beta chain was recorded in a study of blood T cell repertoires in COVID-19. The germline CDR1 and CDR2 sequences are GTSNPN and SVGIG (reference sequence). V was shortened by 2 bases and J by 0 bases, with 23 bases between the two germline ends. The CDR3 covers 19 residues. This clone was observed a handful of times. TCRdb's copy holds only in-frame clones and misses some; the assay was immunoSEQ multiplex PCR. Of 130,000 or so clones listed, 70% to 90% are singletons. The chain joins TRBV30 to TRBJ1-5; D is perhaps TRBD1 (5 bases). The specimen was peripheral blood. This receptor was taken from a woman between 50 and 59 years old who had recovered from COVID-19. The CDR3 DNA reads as TGTGCCTGGAGTTCCAAATTGAAGGGGCCGTACTATAGCAATCAGCCCCAGCATTTT. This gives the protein CAWSSKLKGPYYSNQPQHF.